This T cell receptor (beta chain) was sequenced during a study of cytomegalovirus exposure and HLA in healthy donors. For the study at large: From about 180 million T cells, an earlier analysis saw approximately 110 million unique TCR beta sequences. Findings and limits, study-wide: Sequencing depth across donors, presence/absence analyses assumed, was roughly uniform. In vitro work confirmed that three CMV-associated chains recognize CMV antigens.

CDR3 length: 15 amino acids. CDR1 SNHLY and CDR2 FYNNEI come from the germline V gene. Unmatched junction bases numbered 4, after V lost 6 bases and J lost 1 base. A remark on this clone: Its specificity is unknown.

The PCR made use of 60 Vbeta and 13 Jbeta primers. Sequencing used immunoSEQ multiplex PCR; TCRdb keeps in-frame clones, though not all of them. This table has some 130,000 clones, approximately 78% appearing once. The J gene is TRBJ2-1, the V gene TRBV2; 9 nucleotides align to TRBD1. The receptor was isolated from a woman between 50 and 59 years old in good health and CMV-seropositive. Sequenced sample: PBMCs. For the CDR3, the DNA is TGTGCCAGCAGAGCTGGGACAGGGTCCTACAATGAGCAGTTCTTC. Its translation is CASRAGTGSYNEQFF.